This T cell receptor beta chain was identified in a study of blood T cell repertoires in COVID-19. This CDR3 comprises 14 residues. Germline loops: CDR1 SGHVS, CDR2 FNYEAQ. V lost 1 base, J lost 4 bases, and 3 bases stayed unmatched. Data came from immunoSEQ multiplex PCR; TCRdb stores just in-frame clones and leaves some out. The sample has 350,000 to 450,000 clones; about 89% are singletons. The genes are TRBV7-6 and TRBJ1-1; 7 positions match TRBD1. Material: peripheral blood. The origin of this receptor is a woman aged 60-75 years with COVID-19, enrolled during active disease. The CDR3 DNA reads TGTGCCAGCAGCTTAGTCAGGGGGGTCACTGAAGCTTTCTTT. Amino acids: CASSLVRGVTEAFF.